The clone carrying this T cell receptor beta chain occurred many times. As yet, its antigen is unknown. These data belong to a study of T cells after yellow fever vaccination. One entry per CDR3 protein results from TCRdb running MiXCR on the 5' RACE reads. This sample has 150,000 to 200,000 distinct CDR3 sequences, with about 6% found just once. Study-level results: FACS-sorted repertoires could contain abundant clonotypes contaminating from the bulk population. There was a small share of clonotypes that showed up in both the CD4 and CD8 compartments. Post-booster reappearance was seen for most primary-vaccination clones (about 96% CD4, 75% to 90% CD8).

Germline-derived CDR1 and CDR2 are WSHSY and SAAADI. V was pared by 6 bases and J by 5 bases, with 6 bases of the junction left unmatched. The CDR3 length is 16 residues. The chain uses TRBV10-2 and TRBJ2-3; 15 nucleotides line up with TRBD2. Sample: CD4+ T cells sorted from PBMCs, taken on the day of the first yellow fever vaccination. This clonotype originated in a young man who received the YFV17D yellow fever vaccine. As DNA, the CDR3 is TGCGCCAGCAGCCCGGGACTAGCGGGGGGTGGAGATACGCAGTATTTT. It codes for CASSPGLAGGGDTQYF.